The T cell receptor (beta chain) under discussion was sequenced for a study of radiation and T cells in renal cell carcinoma (dated by TCRdb to about 2020). In terms of the full investigation: Samples were obtained from a clinical trial, in which 15 Gy stereotactic body radiation therapy was delivered to primary renal cell carcinomas and nephrectomy was performed 4 weeks later. Across all 50 or so samples, several million unique CDR3 nucleotide sequences, encoding roughly 2,600,000 unique CDR3 amino acid sequences, were identified. In total, approximately 55 samples, comprising 26 tumors and some 27 peripheral blood samples, were subjected to TCR beta sequencing.

For this clone: Its antigen is not yet known. No per-base quality is available; no much larger clone lies one base away.

The research as a whole found: In blood, the top tumor clonotypes increased from baseline to 2 weeks after radiation and then shrank by 4 weeks, which suggests a temporary expansion of tumor-resident clones. Dynamics of the blood repertoire were not tracked past 4 weeks after treatment. No pretreatment tumor biopsies were available, so the baseline intratumoral presence of clonotypes could not be determined. Effects of radiation dose or scheduling on the TCR repertoire could not be addressed with the single-armed trial design.

Explained via the paper, the time point label denotes: baseline pretreatment blood. The treatment or condition label, read with the paper, signifies: 15 Gy SBRT to primary tumor, nephrectomy 4 weeks later. To follow tumor-enriched clonotypes, peripheral blood was collected serially from radiation-treated patients at baseline and again at 2 weeks and 4 weeks after SBRT. Every patient had renal cell carcinoma of clear cell pathology. The QIAamp DNA Blood Mini Kit (Qiagen) was used to prepare genomic DNA for TCR sequencing. Samples were included in the analyses only if all quality control checks were passed. TCR beta libraries were generated from genomic DNA with the immunoSEQ kit, following the manufacturer's recommendations. To prepare the libraries, a first multiplex PCR with proprietary primers was run, followed by a second PCR that added unique barcodes, and a bead cleanup was done after each round. A positive control reaction and a negative control reaction, both provided in the kit, were run with every batch of samples. The final libraries underwent checking on an Agilent 4200 TapeStation D1000 ScreenTape, volumetric pooling, and quantification by qPCR. Sequencing ran on an Illumina NextSeq500 with a MidOutput 150-cycle cartridge, using 156 Read1 and 15 Index1 cycles with kit custom primers. The pooled library was loaded at about 0.93 pM with roughly 19% PhiX control spiked in. In the paper's pipeline: Vendor-processed data were analyzed in R, with a clonotype defined as all T cells sharing the same CDR3 nucleotide sequence. For clone abundance analyses, frequencies were normalized to the 10,000 most abundant clones in each sample. Public T cell clones, which averaged fewer than five per sample, were excluded before analysis. Tumor-enriched and baseline blood-enriched clonotypes were defined by at least a 32-fold difference in abundance between compartments. Clonotypes expanded or contracted between blood time points were identified with a beta-binomial differential abundance model. The Baroni-Urbani and Buser coefficient was used to measure tumor-blood repertoire similarity, and groups were compared with two-tailed Wilcoxon tests in R. The source is immuneACCESS, and TCRdb retained only in-frame sequences with V and J called. Part of the clones is not carried over; for the studies checked, unresolved V genes explain less than half of this, and the remainder is unexplained. V, J and clone size are those of that table, while D and trimming were read from the DNA. The sample data list 130,000 or so clones, and approximately 82% of these were observed just once. Clones ranked in the top ten supply around 21% of the sample.

The sequenced sample was blood, obtained from a patient whose treatment included radiotherapy and nephrectomy. This sequence was found in a woman aged 50 to 60 with renal cell carcinoma.

The bases are TGCGCCAGCAGTCGGCGGGGACTAGCTCCGTACGAGCAGTACTTC. The translation is CASSRRGLAPYEQYF. This chain is built from TRBV4-1 and TRBJ2-7; 9 of the junction bases match TRBD2. CDR1 and CDR2 are drawn from the germline V gene: MGHRA, YSYEKL. V is pruned by 6 bases and J by 4 bases, leaving 10 bases of the junction without a gene match. Including cysteine and phenylalanine, the CDR3 has 15 amino acids. Of the read, only the CDR3 DNA is kept; its 45 bases are in frame from base 1.